This T cell receptor beta chain is from a study of shared clonotypes between healthy human individuals. Per germline, CDR1 SGDLS and CDR2 YYNGEE. Trimming at V came to 4 bases and at J to 4 bases, leaving 5 bases not matched to a gene. There are 14 residues in the CDR3. This clone was counted only a few times. CD45RA-negative memory and CD45RA+ naive subsets were split from the CD4+ cells. An assay was performed, and its level was deep. Several immunoSEQ plates held equal portions of the genomic DNA taken from each subset. The assay was immunoSEQ multiplex PCR, and TCRdb's table has in-frame clones only and misses some. The sample holds 950,000 to 1,100,000 clones, about three quarters seen once.

The sequence came from a man aged 18 to 30 in good health. The sample consisted of memory CD4+ T cells sorted from blood. As to subset: CD45RA-negative fraction. V and J are TRBV9 and TRBJ2-5; 9 bases are a match to TRBD2. CDR3: CASSRRGGSETQYF. The DNA of the CDR3 is TGTGCCAGCAGCAGGCGGGGGGGCTCAGAGACCCAGTACTTC.